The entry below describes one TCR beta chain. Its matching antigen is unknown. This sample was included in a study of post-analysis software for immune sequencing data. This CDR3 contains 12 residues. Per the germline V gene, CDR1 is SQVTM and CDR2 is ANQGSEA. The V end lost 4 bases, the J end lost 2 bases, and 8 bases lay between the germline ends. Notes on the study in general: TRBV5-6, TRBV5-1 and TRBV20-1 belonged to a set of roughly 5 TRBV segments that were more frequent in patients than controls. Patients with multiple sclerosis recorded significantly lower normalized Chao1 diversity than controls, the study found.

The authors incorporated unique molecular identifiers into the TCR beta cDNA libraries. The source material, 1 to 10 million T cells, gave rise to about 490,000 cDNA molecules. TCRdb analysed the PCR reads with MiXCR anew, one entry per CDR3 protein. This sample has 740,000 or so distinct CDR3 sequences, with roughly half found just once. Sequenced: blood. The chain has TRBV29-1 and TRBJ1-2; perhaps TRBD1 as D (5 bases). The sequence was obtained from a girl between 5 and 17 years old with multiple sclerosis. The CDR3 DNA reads TGCAGCGTTGCGGGGCCAAACTATGGCTACACCTTC. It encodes CSVAGPNYGYTF.